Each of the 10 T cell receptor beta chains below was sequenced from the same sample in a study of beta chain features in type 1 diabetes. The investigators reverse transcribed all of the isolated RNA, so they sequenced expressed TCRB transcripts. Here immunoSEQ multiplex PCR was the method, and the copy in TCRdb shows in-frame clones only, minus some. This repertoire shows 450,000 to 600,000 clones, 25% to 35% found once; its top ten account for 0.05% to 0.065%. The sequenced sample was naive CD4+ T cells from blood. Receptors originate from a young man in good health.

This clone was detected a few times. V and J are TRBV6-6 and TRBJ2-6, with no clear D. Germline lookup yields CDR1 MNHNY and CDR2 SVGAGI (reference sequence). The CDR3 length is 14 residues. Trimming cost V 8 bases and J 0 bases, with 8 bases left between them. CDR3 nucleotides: TGTGCCAGCCTCCCAGCCTCTGGGGCCAACGTCCTGACTTTC. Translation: CASLPASGANVLTF.

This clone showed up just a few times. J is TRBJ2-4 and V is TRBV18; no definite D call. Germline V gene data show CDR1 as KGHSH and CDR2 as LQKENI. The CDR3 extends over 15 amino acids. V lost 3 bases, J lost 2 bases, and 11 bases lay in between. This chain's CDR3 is CASSPVVRTKNIQYF. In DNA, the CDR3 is TGTGCCAGCTCACCGGTGGTGAGGACCAAAAACATTCAGTACTTC.

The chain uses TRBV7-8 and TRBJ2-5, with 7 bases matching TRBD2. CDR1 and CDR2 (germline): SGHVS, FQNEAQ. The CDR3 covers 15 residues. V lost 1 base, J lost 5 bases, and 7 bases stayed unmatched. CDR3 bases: TGTGCCAGCAGCTTAGTCCGCGGGAGCGTGGAGACCCAGTACTTC. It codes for CASSLVRGSVETQYF.

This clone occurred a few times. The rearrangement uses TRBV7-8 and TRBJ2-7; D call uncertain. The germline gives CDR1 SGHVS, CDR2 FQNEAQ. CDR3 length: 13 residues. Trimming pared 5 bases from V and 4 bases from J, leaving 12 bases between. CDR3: CASSRTDLYEQYF. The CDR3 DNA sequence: TGTGCCAGCAGCCGGACGGATCTATACGAGCAGTACTTC. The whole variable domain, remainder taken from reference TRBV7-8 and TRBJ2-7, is GAGVSQSPRYKVAKRGQDVALRCDPISGHVSLFWYQQALGQGPEFLTYFQNEAQLDKSGLPSDRFFAERPEGSVSTLKIQRTQQEDSAVYLCASSRTDLYEQYFGPGTRLTVT.

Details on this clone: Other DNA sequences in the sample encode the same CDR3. The CDR3 reads CASSLDGTYEQYF. For the CDR3, the DNA is TGTGCCAGCAGCTTAGACGGAACCTACGAGCAGTACTTC. The chain joins TRBV7-2 to TRBJ2-7; D gene ambiguous. Germline CDR1 SGHTA, CDR2 FQGNSA. The length of the CDR3 is 13 residues. Trimming took 1 base from V and 2 from J, leaving 6 bases between them.

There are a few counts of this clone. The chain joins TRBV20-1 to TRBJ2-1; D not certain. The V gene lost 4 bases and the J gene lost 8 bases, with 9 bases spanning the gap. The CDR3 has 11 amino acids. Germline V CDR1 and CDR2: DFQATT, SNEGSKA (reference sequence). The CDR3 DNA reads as TGCAGTGCTATGCGCCGCGATGAGCAGTTCTTC. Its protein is CSAMRRDEQFF.

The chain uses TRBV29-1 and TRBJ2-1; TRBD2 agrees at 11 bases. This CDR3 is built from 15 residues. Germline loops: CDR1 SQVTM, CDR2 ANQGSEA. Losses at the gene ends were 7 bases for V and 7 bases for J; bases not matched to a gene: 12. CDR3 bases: TGCAGCGGTGGGGTAGCGGGAGGGCCAGGAAATGAGCAGTTCTTC. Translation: CSGGVAGGPGNEQFF.

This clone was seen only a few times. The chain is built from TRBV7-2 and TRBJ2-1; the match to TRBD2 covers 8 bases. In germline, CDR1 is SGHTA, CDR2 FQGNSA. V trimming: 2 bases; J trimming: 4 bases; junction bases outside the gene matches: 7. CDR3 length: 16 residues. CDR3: CASSLSRASGYNEQFF. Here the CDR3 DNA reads TGTGCCAGCAGCTTAAGTCGCGCTAGCGGGTACAATGAGCAGTTCTTC. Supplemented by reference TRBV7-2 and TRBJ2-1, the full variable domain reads GAGVSQSPSNKVTEKGKDVELRCDPISGHTALYWYRQSLGQGLEFLIYFQGNSAPDKSGLPSDRFSAERTGGSVSTLTIQRTQQEDSAVYLCASSLSRASGYNEQFFGPGTRLTVL.

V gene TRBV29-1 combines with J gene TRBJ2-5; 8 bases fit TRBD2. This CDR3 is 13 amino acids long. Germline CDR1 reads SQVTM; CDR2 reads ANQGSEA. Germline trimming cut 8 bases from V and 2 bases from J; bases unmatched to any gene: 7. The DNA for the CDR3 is TGCAGCACCCTAACTAGCGGACAAGAGACCCAGTACTTC. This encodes CSTLTSGQETQYF.

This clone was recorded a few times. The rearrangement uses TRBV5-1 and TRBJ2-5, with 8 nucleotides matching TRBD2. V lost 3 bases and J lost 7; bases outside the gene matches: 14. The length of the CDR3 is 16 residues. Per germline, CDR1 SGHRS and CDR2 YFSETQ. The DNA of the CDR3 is TGCGCCAGCAGCTATGCCGCGGCTAGCGGGCTAGTGACCCAGTACTTC. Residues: CASSYAAASGLVTQYF. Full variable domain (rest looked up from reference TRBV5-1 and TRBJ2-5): KAGVTQTPRYLIKTRGQQVTLSCSPISGHRSVSWYQQTPGQGLQFLFEYFSETQRNKGNFPGRFSGRQFSNSRSEMNVSTLELGDSALYLCASSYAAASGLVTQYFGPGTRLLVL.